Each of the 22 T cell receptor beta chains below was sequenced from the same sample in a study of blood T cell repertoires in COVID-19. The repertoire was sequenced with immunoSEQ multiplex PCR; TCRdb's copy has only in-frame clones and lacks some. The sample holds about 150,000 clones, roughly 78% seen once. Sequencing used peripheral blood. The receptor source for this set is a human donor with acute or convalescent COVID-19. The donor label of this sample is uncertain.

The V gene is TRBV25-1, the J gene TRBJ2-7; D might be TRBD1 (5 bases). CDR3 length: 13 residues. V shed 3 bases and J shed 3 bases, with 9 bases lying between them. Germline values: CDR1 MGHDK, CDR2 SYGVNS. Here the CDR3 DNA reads TGTGCCAGCAGTGATTGGCAGGGCTACGAGCAGTACTTC. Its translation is CASSDWQGYEQYF.

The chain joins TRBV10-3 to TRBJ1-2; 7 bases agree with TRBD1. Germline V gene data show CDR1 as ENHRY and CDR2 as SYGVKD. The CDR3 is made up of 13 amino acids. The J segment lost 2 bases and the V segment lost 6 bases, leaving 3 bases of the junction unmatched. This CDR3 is CAISADRNYGYTF. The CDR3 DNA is TGTGCCATCAGCGCGGACAGGAACTATGGCTACACCTTC.

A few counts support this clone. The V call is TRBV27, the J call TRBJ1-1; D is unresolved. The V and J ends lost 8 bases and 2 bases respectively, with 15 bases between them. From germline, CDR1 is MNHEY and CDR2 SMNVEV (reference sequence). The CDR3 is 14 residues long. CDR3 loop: CASSSLRGNTEAFF. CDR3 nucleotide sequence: TGTGCCAGCTCCTCCTTGCGGGGAAACACTGAAGCTTTCTTT.

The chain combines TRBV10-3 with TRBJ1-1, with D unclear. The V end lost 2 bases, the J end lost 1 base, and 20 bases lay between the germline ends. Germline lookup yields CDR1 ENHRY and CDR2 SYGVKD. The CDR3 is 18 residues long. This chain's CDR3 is CAISEVGSWAGENTEAFF. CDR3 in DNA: TGTGCCATCAGTGAGGTGGGCAGCTGGGCTGGTGAGAACACTGAAGCTTTCTTT.

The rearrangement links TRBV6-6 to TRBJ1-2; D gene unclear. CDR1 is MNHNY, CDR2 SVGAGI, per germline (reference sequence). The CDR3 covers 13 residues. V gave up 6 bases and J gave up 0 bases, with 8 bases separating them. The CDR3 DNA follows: TGTGCCAGCAGCCTACTAGCTAACTATGGCTACACCTTC. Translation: CASSLLANYGYTF.

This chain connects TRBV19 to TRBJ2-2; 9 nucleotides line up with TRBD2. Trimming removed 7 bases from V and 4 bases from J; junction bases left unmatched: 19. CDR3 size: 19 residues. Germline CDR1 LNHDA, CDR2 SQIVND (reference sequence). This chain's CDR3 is CASTFERSPGLAVTGELFF. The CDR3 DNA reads TGTGCCAGTACCTTTGAGCGAAGCCCGGGACTAGCAGTCACCGGGGAGCTGTTTTTT.

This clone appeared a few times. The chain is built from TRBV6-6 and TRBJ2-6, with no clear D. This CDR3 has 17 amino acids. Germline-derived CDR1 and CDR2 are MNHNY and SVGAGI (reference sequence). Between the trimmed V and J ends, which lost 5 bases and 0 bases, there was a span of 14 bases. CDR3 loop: CASSRLSTGSGANVLTF. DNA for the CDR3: TGTGCCAGCAGTCGACTGAGTACCGGCTCTGGGGCCAACGTCCTGACTTTC.

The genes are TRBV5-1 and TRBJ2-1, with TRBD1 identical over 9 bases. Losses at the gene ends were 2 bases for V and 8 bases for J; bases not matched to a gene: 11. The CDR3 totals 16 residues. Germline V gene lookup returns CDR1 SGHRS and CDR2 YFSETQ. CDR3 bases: TGCGCCAGCAGCTTCGGAATGGACAGGGGAAGACATGAGCAGTTCTTC. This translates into CASSFGMDRGRHEQFF.

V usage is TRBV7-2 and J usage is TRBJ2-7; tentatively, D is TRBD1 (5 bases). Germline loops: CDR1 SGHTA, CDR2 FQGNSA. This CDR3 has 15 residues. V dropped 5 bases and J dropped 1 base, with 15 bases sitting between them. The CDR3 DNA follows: TGTGCCAGCAGCCTTCGGCAGGGCAGGTCCTACGAGCAGTACTTC. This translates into CASSLRQGRSYEQYF. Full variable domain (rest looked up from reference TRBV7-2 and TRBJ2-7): GAGVSQSPSNKVTEKGKDVELRCDPISGHTALYWYRQSLGQGLEFLIYFQGNSAPDKSGLPSDRFSAERTGGSVSTLTIQRTQQEDSAVYLCASSLRQGRSYEQYFGPGTRLTVT.

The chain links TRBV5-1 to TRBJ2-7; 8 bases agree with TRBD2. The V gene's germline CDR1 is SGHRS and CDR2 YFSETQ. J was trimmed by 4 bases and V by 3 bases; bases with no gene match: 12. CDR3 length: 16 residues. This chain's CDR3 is CASSSGSGRTGYEQYF. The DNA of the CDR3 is TGCGCCAGCAGCTCTGGCAGCGGGAGAACGGGGTACGAGCAGTACTTC.

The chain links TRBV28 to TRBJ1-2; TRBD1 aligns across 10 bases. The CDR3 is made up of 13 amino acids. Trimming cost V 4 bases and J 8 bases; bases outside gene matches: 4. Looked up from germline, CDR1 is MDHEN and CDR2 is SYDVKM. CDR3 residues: CASSWDRGLGYTF. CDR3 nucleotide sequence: TGTGCCAGCAGTTGGGACAGGGGTTTGGGCTACACCTTC.

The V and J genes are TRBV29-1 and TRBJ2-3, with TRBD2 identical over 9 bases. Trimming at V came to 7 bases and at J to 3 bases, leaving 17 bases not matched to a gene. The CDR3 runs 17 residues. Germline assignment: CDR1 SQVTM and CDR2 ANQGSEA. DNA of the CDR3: TGCAGCGCCGACAGCGGGGGGCCCGGAGGAGGGACAGATACGCAGTATTTT. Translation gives CSADSGGPGGGTDTQYF.

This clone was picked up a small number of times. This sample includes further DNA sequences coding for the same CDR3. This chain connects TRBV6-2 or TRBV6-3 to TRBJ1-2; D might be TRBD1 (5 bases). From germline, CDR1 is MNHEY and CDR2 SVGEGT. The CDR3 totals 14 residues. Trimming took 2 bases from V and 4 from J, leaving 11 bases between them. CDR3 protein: CASSYGGGGYGYTF. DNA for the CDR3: TGTGCCAGCAGTTACGGGGGAGGAGGCTATGGCTACACCTTC.

The CDR3 DNA is TGTGCCAGCTGTCTGACAGCCTTCTTGTGTGGCTACACCTTC. This codes for CASCLTAFLCGYTF. J is TRBJ1-2 and V is TRBV5-5, with D possibly being TRBD1 (5 bases). Germline V gene data show CDR1 as SGHKS and CDR2 as YYEKEE (reference sequence). The ends were cut back, 7 bases at V and 7 bases at J, with 20 bases in the middle. The CDR3 totals 14 residues.

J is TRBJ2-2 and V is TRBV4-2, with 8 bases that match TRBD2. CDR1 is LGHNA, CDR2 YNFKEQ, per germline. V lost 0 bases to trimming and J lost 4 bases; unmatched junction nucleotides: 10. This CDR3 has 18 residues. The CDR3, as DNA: TGTGCCAGCAGCCAAGATGGAGCCGCGGGGGGCCTCACCGGGGAGCTGTTTTTT. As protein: CASSQDGAAGGLTGELFF.

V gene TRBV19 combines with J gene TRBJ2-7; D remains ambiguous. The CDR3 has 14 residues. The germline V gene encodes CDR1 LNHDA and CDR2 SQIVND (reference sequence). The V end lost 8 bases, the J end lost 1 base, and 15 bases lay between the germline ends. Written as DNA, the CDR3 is TGTGCCAGTTCCCAGACACTTCAATCCTACGAGCAGTACTTC. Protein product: CASSQTLQSYEQYF.

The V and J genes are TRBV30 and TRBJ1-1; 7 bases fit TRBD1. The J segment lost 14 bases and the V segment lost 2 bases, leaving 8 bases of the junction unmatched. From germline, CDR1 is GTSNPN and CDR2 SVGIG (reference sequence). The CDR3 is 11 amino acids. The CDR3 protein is CAWSQRDSYFF. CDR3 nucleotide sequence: TGTGCCTGGAGTCAAAGGGACAGCTACTTCTTT.

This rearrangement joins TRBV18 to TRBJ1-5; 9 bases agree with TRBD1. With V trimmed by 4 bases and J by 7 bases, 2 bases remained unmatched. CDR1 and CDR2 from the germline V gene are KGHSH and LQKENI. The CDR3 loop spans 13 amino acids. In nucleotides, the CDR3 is TGTGCCAGCTCACGGGACAGGGAGCAGCCCCAGCATTTT. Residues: CASSRDREQPQHF.

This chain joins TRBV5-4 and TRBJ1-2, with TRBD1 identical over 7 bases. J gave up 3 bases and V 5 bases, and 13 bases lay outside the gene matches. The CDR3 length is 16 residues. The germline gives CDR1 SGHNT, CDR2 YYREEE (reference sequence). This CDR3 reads CASSPEGAGAYYGYTF. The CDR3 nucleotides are TGTGCCAGCAGTCCCGAGGGGGCAGGGGCGTACTATGGCTACACCTTC.

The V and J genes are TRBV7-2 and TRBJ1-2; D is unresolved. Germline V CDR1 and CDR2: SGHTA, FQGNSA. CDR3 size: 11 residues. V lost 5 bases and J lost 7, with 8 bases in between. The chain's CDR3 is CASSQEGGYTF. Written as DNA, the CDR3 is TGTGCCAGCAGCCAAGAGGGTGGCTACACCTTC.

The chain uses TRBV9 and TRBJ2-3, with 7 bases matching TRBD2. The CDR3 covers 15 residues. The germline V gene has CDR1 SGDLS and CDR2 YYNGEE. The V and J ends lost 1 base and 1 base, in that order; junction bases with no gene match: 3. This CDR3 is CASSVWAGGTDTQYF. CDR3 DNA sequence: TGTGCCAGCAGCGTATGGGCGGGGGGCACAGATACGCAGTATTTT.

CDR3 region: CASSPGLINTGELFF. DNA for the CDR3: TGTGCCAGCAGCCCAGGGTTAATTAACACCGGGGAGCTGTTTTTT. This chain joins TRBV5-5 and TRBJ2-2; D is perhaps TRBD1 (5 bases). V was shortened by 4 bases and J by 2 bases, with 12 bases between the two germline ends. The CDR3 loop spans 15 amino acids. From germline, CDR1 is SGHKS and CDR2 YYEKEE (reference sequence).